This T cell receptor beta chain was sequenced during a study of human T cells and chemical hapten exposure. Study-level findings and limits: Donors in the study had alopecia, meaning their immune response may differ from healthy people's.

Trimming left V 3 bases short and J 2 bases short, with 9 bases between. This CDR3 contains 14 residues. CDR1 and CDR2 from the germline V gene are MDHEN and SYDVKM. Sample treatment: therapeutic diphenylcyclopropenone sensitization with weekly scalp DPC. Single cDNA molecules in the library carried unique molecular identifiers attached during preparation. As handled by the study authors: From about 22,000 to 700,000 TCRs were found per sample, with a median of about 96,000. In TCRdb, the reads were re-called with MiXCR into one record per CDR3 protein. The V and J calls and clone size are TCRdb's, not the authors'. The sample consists of about 5,200 distinct CDR3 sequences, approximately 60% of them appearing once. This clonotype has a handful of counts. The antigen is unknown.

The sample was whole blood, taken before DPC sensitization or 2, 6, or about 24 weeks after (not recorded which). The chain has TRBV28 and TRBJ2-3; TRBD1 is a possible D gene (5 bases). This clonotype originated in an adult with alopecia areata. Some clones in this sample may be carry-over from other donors' samples. This table probably holds off-target reads from a library built for another chain. This chain's CDR3 is CASSFARATDTQYF. The CDR3 nucleotides read TGTGCCAGCAGTTTCGCCAGGGCCACAGATACGCAGTATTTT.